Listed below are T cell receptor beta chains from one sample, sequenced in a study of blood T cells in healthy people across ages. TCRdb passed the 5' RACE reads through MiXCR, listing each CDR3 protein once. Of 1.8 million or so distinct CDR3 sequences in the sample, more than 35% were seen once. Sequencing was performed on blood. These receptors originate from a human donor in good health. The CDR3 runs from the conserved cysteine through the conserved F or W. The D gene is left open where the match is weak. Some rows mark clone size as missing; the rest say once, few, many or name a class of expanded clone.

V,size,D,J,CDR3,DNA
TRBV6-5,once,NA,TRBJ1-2,CASSYSPHRAGSYGYTF,TGTGCCAGCAGTTACTCCCCCCACAGGGCGGGGAGCTATGGCTACACCTTC
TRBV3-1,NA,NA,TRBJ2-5,CASSQPRAQYF,TGTGCCAGCAGCCAACCGAGGGCCCAGTACTTC
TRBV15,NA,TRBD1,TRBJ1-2,CATSRDGGTENGYTF,TGTGCCACCAGCAGAGATGGTGGGACAGAGAATGGCTACACCTTC
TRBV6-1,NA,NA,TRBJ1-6,CASSEYGSVGHSPPHF,TGTGCCAGCAGTGAATACGGGTCTGTGGGGCATTCACCCCCCCACTTT
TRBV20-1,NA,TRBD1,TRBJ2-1,CSATNDRGSSYNEQFF,TGCAGTGCTACTAACGACAGGGGCTCCTCCTACAATGAGCAGTTCTTC
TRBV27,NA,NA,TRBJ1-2,CASSSPGPQGHGYTF,TGTGCCAGCAGCTCCCCGGGACCTCAGGGCCATGGCTACACCTTC
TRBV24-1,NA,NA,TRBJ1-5,CATSAGNQPQHF,TGTGCCACCAGTGCCGGGAATCAGCCCCAGCATTTT
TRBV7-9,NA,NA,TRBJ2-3,CASSPVGVDTQYF,TGTGCCAGCAGCCCAGTTGGTGTCGATACGCAGTATTTT
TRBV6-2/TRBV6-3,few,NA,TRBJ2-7,CASSRNYGLSSYEQYF,TGTGCCAGCAGTCGAAACTACGGACTGTCATCCTACGAGCAGTACTTC
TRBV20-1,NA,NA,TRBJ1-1,CRAYGKAFF,TGCAGGGCGTACGGGAAAGCTTTCTTT
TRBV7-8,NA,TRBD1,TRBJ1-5,CASSSYDRGWGAQHF,TGTGCCAGCAGCTCATACGACAGGGGTTGGGGTGCCCAGCATTTT